These 20 T cell receptor beta chains originate from one sample sequenced in a study of shared clonotypes between healthy human individuals. Produced via immunoSEQ multiplex PCR; TCRdb's table is partial and in-frame only. The data hold 2.3 million or so clones, with 80% to 95% observed a single time. The sequenced sample consisted of naive CD4+ T cells from PBMCs. Subset described: CD45RA+ positively selected. The receptors here all came from a young man in good health. Some clones in this sample may be carry-over from other donors' samples.

The gene calls are TRBV27 and TRBJ2-7, with 15 positions matching TRBD2. There are 18 residues in the CDR3. Germline CDR1 and CDR2: MNHEY and SMNVEV (reference sequence). Trimming cost V 2 bases and J 5 bases; bases outside gene matches: 10. CDR3 sequence: CASSLIPRGTSGRNEQYF. The CDR3 bases are TGTGCCAGCAGTTTAATCCCCCGAGGGACTAGCGGGAGGAACGAGCAGTACTTC.

The chain is built from TRBV4-3 and TRBJ2-7; tentatively, D is TRBD1 or TRBD2 (5 bases each). Germline V gene sequence: CDR1 LGHNA, CDR2 YSLEER. CDR3 size: 15 residues. Trimming took off 1 base at V and 5 bases at J, with 15 bases between the two ends. The DNA for the CDR3 is TGCGCCAGCAGCCAAGTCCGGGGCGAATTCGACGAGCAGTACTTC. Residues: CASSQVRGEFDEQYF.

This chain uses TRBV21-1 with TRBJ2-7; whether TRBD2, the table's D call, matches the DNA was not checked. TRBV21-1 is reported as a pseudogene. The CDR3 is made up of 15 amino acids. In nucleotides, the CDR3 is TGTGCCAGCAGCAGACTAGCGGAACTCTCCTACGAGCAGTACTTC. This sequence encodes CASSRLAELSYEQYF.

The chain recombines TRBV5-5 with TRBJ2-7, with D unclear. V dropped 0 bases and J dropped 3 bases, with 13 bases sitting between them. CDR3 length equals 15 residues. CDR1 SGHKS and CDR2 YYEKEE come from the germline V gene (reference sequence). CDR3 bases: TGTGCCAGCAGCTTGGAGTCGGCCAGATACTACGAGCAGTACTTC. Protein product: CASSLESARYYEQYF.

The chain employs TRBV29-1 and TRBJ2-3; 7 positions agree with TRBD1. This CDR3 contains 14 residues. V lost 6 bases to trimming and J lost 0 bases; unmatched junction nucleotides: 6. Germline CDR1 reads SQVTM; CDR2 reads ANQGSEA. For the CDR3, the DNA is TGCAGCGTGGGGACAGCCTCTAGCACAGATACGCAGTATTTT. Encoded protein: CSVGTASSTDTQYF.

As to this clone: The sample contains more than one DNA sequence encoding this CDR3. V and J are TRBV4-1 and TRBJ2-5; tentatively, D is TRBD1 or TRBD2 (5 bases each). The end of the DNA is better explained by TRBJ2-7, so the J call may be wrong. Germline CDR1 MGHRA, CDR2 YSYEKL. The CDR3 length is 15 residues. The CDR3 region has the DNA TGCGCCAGCAGCCAAGCGGGGACGTCGGCCTACGAGCAGTACTTC. The encoded protein is CASSQAGTSAYEQYF.

The chain combines TRBV28 with TRBJ1-5, with no clear D. Germline V gene lookup returns CDR1 MDHEN and CDR2 SYDVKM. Trimming took 5 bases from V and 8 from J, leaving 16 bases between them. CDR3 length: 14 residues. In nucleotides, the CDR3 is TGTGCCAGCAGTGGTCGGGAGTTAACTGAGCCCCAGCATTTT. Residues: CASSGRELTEPQHF.

The chain is built from TRBV6-1 and TRBJ2-7, with D possibly being TRBD2 (6 bases). V lost 3 bases, J lost 0 bases, and 24 bases lay in between. There are 19 residues in the CDR3. CDR1 is MNHNS and CDR2 is SASEGT in the germline V gene. For the CDR3, the DNA is TGTGCCAGCAGTGAGGTCTACGTAACCGGGAGAATCAACTCCTACGAGCAGTACTTC. Encoded protein: CASSEVYVTGRINSYEQYF.

Turning to this clone: At one end the junction does not follow the germline gene, possibly because of a read error. V is TRBV28 and J is TRBJ2-4; 12 bases line up with TRBD2. CDR3 length: 12 residues. Germline values: CDR1 MDHEN, CDR2 SYDVKM. CDR3 protein: CASSSTLAGGGF. The CDR3 DNA sequence: TGTGCCAGCTCTTCAACCCTAGCGGGAGGGGGGTTC.

The rearrangement uses TRBV28 and TRBJ1-2; 9 bases agree with TRBD1. J lost 3 bases, V lost 3 bases, and 5 bases had no gene match. Per the germline V gene, CDR1 is MDHEN and CDR2 is SYDVKM. The CDR3 runs 15 residues. In nucleotides, the CDR3 is TGTGCCAGCAGTTTGATTGGGGACAGGGACTATGGCTACACCTTC. Translated: CASSLIGDRDYGYTF.

The chain recombines TRBV19 with TRBJ2-7, with D perhaps TRBD1 (6 bases). This CDR3 is 14 amino acids long. Trimming pared 3 bases from V and 9 bases from J, leaving 18 bases between. Germline lookup yields CDR1 LNHDA and CDR2 SQIVND (reference sequence). The CDR3 DNA reads TGTGCCAGTAGTATCCCCACGGACAGAGCAGCGCAGTACTTC. It yields the protein CASSIPTDRAAQYF.

The rearrangement links TRBV28 to TRBJ2-7, with 12 bases lining up with TRBD2. The CDR3 totals 15 residues. The V and J ends lost 5 bases and 4 bases, in that order; junction bases with no gene match: 6. From germline, CDR1 is MDHEN and CDR2 SYDVKM. The CDR3 is CASSPATSGRYEQYF. The CDR3 DNA follows: TGTGCCAGCAGTCCTGCGACTAGCGGGAGATACGAGCAGTACTTC. Variable domain in full (rest from reference TRBV28 and TRBJ2-7): DVKVTQSSRYLVKRTGEKVFLECVQDMDHENMFWYRQDPGLGLRLIYFSYDVKMKEKGDIPEGYSVSREKKERFSLILESASTNQTSMYLCASSPATSGRYEQYFGPGTRLTVT.

The J gene is TRBJ2-3, the V gene TRBV9; 7 nucleotides match TRBD1. V dropped 6 bases and J dropped 7; count of bases not matched to a gene: 14. This CDR3 contains 15 residues. The germline CDR1 and CDR2 sequences are SGDLS and YYNGEE. The CDR3 protein is CASNSRDSSLYTQYF. CDR3 DNA sequence: TGTGCCAGCAACAGCCGGGACAGCTCTCTCTATACGCAGTATTTT.

V is TRBV4-2 and J is TRBJ1-1; D possibly corresponds to TRBD1 (6 bases). The V gene's germline CDR1 is LGHNA and CDR2 YNFKEQ. CDR3 length equals 16 residues. Trimming shortened V by 2 bases and J by 3 bases, and 16 bases separated the two germline ends. Here the CDR3 DNA reads TGTGCCAGCAGCCAACCTACTCGGACAGTCTACACTGAAGCTTTCTTT. Residues: CASSQPTRTVYTEAFF.

The V gene is TRBV19, the J gene TRBJ1-5; TRBD1 agrees at 9 bases. The CDR3 runs to 15 residues. The trim removed 5 bases at V and 5 bases at J, leaving 7 bases unmatched. Germline CDR1 is LNHDA and CDR2 is SQIVND (reference sequence). The CDR3 nucleotides read TGTGCCAGTAGTGCCGGGACAGGGAGGGATCAGCCCCAGCATTTT. Encoded protein: CASSAGTGRDQPQHF.

CDR3 nucleotide sequence: TGTGCCAGAAGCTTGAAACTAGCGGGAGAAGAGACCCAGTACTTC. Its protein product is CARSLKLAGEETQYF. The chain recombines TRBV5-3 with TRBJ2-5, with 11 bases fitting TRBD2. TRBV5-3 is reported as an ORF; its role is uncertain. Trimming cost V 1 base and J 3 bases; bases outside gene matches: 2. CDR3 length: 15 residues.

The chain links TRBV9 to TRBJ1-2; D not certain. V dropped 3 bases and J dropped 7 bases, with 19 bases sitting between them. The CDR3 runs to 15 residues. Looked up from germline, CDR1 is SGDLS and CDR2 is YYNGEE. The CDR3 nucleotides read TGTGCCAGCAGCGCCCCCGGGGATCCCCGGGGTGGCTACACCTTC. It codes for CASSAPGDPRGGYTF.

The V gene is TRBV9, the J gene TRBJ1-5; perhaps TRBD1 as D (5 bases). The CDR3 is 14 amino acids. Trimming shortened V by 0 bases and J by 5 bases, and 9 bases separated the two germline ends. Germline CDR1 reads SGDLS; CDR2 reads YYNGEE. CDR3 nucleotide sequence: TGTGCCAGCAGCGTAGGGGACTGGCATCAGCCCCAGCATTTT. Its protein product is CASSVGDWHQPQHF.

V and J are TRBV6-1 and TRBJ2-7; D might be TRBD1 (6 bases). Trimming removed 6 bases from V and 3 bases from J, with 18 bases in between. The germline V gene encodes CDR1 MNHNS and CDR2 SASEGT. The CDR3 totals 15 residues. CDR3 sequence reads: CASREPRGLDYEQYF. In nucleotides, the CDR3 is TGTGCCAGCAGAGAGCCCAGGGGTTTGGACTACGAGCAGTACTTC.

This clone was detected once. The chain employs TRBV28 and TRBJ1-5; D is undetermined. This CDR3 is 14 amino acids long. Germline V lookup: CDR1 MDHEN, CDR2 SYDVKM. With 1 base removed from V and 7 bases from J, the gap between germline ends came to 11 bases. CDR3 coding DNA: TGTGCCAGCAGTTTATTAGTGGGTTACCAGCCCCAGCATTTT. Translated, it gives CASSLLVGYQPQHF. The full variable domain, its missing parts supplied by reference TRBV28 and TRBJ1-5, is DVKVTQSSRYLVKRTGEKVFLECVQDMDHENMFWYRQDPGLGLRLIYFSYDVKMKEKGDIPEGYSVSREKKERFSLILESASTNQTSMYLCASSLLVGYQPQHFGDGTRLSIL.